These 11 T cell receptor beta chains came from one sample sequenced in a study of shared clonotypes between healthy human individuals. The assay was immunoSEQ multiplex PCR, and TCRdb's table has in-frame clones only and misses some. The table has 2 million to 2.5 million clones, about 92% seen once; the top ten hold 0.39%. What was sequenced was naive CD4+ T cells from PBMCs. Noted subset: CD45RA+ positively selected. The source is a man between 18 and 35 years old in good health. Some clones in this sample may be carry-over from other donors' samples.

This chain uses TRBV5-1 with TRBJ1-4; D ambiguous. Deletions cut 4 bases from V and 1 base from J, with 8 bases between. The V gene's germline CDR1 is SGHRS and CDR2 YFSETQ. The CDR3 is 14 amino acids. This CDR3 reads CASSGGETNEKLFF. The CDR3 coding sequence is TGCGCCAGCAGCGGCGGAGAAACTAATGAAAAACTGTTTTTT. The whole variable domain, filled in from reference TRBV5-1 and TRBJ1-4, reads KAGVTQTPRYLIKTRGQQVTLSCSPISGHRSVSWYQQTPGQGLQFLFEYFSETQRNKGNFPGRFSGRQFSNSRSEMNVSTLELGDSALYLCASSGGETNEKLFFGSGTQLSVL.

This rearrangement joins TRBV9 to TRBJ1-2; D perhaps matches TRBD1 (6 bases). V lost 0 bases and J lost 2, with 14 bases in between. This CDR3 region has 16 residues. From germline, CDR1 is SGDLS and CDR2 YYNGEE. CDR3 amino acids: CASSVGGGAVNYGYTF. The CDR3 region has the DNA TGTGCCAGCAGCGTAGGAGGGGGGGCGGTGAACTATGGCTACACCTTC.

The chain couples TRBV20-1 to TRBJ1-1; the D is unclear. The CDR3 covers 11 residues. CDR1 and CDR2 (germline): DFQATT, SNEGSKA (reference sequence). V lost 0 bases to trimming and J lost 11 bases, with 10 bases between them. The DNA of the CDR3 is TGCAGTGCTAGAGATACGGCCGTGGCTTTCTTT. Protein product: CSARDTAVAFF.

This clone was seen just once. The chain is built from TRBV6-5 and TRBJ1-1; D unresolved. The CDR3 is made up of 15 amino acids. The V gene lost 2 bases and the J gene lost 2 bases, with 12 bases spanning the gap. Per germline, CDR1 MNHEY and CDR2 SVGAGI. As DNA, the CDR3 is TGTGCCAGCAGTTACCAGCGTATAACTAACACTGAAGCTTTCTTT. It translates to CASSYQRITNTEAFF.

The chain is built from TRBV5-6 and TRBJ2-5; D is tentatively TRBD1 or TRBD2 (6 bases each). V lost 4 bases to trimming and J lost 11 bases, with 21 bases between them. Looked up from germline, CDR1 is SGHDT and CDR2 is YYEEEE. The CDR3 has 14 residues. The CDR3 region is CASSPGGYRTEQYF. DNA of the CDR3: TGTGCCAGCAGCCCCGGGGGCTACCGGACTGAGCAGTACTTC.

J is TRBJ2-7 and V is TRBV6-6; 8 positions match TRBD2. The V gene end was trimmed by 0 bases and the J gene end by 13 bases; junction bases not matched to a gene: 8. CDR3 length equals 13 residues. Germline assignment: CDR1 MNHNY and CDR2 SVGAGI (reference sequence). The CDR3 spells CASSYSTGGSGYF. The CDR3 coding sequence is TGTGCCAGCAGTTACTCGACGGGGGGGTCGGGATACTTC.

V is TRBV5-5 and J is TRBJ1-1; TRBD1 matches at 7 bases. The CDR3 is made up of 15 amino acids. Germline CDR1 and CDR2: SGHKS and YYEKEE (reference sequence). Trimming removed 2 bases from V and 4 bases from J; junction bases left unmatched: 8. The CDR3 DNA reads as TGTGCCAGCAGCTTTTACATTGCAGGGGGCACTGAAGCTTTCTTT. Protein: CASSFYIAGGTEAFF. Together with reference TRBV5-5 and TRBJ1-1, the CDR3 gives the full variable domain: DAGVTQSPTHLIKTRGQQVTLRCSPISGHKSVSWYQQVLGQGPQFIFQYYEKEERGRGNFPDRFSARQFPNYSSELNVNALLLGDSALYLCASSFYIAGGTEAFFGQGTRLTVV.

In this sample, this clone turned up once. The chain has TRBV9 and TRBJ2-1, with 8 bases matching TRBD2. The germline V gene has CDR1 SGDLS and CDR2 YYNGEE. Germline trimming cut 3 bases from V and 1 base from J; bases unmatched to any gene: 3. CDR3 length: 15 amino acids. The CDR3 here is CASSDSGDSYNEQFF. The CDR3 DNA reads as TGTGCCAGCAGCGATAGCGGGGATTCCTACAATGAGCAGTTCTTC.

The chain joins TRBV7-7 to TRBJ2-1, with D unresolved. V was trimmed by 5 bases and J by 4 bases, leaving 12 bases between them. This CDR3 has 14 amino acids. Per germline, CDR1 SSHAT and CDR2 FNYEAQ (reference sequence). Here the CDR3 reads CASSPILGYNEQFF. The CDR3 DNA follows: TGTGCCAGCAGCCCGATACTTGGGTACAATGAGCAGTTCTTC.

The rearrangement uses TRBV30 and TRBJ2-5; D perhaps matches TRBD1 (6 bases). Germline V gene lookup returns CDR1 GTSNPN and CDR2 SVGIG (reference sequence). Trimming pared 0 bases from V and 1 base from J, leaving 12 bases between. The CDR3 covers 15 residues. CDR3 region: CAWSVWAGAQETQYF. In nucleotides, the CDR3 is TGTGCCTGGAGTGTCTGGGCAGGGGCCCAAGAGACCCAGTACTTC.

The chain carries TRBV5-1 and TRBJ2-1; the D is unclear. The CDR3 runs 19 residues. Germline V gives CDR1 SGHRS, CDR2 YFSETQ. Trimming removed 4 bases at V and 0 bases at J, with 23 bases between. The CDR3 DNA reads TGCGCCAGCAGCGGATTAGGTTCGAAGCGTACCAGCTCCTACAATGAGCAGTTCTTC. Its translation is CASSGLGSKRTSSYNEQFF. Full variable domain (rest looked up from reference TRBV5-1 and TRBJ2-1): KAGVTQTPRYLIKTRGQQVTLSCSPISGHRSVSWYQQTPGQGLQFLFEYFSETQRNKGNFPGRFSGRQFSNSRSEMNVSTLELGDSALYLCASSGLGSKRTSSYNEQFFGPGTRLTVL.